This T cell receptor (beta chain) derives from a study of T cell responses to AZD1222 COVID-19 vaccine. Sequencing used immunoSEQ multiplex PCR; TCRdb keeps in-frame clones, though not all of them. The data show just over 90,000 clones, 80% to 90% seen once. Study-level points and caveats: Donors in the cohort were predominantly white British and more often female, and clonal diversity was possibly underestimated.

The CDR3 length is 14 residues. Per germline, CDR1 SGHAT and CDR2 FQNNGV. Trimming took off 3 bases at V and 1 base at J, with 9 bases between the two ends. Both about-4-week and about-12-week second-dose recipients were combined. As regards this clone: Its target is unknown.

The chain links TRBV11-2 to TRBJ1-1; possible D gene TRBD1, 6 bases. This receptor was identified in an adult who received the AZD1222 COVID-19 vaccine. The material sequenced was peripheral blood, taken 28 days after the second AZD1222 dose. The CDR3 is CASSLLGANTEAFF. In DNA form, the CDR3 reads TGTGCCAGCAGCTTGTTGGGGGCGAACACTGAAGCTTTCTTT.